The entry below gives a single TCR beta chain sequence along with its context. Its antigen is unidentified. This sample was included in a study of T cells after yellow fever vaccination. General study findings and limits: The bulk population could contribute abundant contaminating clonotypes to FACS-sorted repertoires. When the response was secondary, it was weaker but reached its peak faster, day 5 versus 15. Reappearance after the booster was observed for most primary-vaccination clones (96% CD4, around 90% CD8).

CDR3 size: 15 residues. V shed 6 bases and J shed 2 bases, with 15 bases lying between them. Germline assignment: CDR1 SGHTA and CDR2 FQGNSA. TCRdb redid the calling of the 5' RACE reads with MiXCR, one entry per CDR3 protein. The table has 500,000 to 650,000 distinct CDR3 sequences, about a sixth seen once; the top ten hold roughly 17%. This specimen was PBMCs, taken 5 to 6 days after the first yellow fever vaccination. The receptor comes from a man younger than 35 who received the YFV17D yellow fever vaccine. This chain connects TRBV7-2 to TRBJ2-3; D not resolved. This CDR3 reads CASSGRGTYTDTQYF. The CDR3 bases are TGTGCCAGCAGTGGCCGCGGAACTTACACAGATACGCAGTATTTT.